This T cell receptor (beta chain) stems from a study of circulating and synovial CD4+ cells in juvenile arthritis. V was clipped by 0 bases and J by 3 bases, with 12 bases between them. CDR1 and CDR2 (germline): MNHEY, SMNVEV (reference sequence). This CDR3 has 15 amino acids. Profiled with immunoSEQ multiplex PCR; TCRdb holds only in-frame clones, not every one. The table records tens of thousands of clones, roughly 95% of them present only once. V is TRBV27 and J is TRBJ2-7; possibly TRBD1 for D (6 bases). The sequence was obtained from a human donor with juvenile idiopathic arthritis. The specimen sequenced was CD4+ T cells from blood. The DNA for the CDR3 is TGTGCCAGCAGTTTATCTCGACAGGCGTACTACGAGCAGTACTTC. It yields the protein CASSLSRQAYYEQYF.